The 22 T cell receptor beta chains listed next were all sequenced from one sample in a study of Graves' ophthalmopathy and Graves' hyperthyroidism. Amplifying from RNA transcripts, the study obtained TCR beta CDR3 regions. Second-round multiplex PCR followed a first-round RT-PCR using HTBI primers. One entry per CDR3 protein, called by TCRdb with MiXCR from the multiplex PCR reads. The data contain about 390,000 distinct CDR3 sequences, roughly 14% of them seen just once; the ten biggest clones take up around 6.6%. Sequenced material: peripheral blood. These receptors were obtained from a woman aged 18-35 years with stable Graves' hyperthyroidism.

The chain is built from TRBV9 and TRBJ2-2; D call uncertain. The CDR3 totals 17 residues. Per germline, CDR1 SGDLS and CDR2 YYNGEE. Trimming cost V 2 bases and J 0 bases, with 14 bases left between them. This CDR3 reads CASSVTDRAANTGELFF. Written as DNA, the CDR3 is TGTGCCAGCAGCGTTACCGATCGGGCCGCGAACACCGGGGAGCTGTTTTTT.

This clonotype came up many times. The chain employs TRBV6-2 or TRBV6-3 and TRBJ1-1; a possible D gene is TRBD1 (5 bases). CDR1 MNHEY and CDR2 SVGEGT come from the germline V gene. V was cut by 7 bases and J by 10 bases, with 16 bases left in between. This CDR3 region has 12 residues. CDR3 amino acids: CASTDGGRGAFF. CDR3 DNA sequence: TGTGCCAGCACTGACGGGGGTCGGGGAGCTTTCTTT.

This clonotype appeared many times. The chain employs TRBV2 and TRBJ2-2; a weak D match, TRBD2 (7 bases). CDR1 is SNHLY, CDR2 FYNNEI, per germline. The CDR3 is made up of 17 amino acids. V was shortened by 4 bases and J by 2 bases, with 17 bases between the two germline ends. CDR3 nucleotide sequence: TGTGCCAGCAGTGGGAATCGCGGGGGCACCAACACCGGGGAGCTGTTTTTT. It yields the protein CASSGNRGGTNTGELFF.

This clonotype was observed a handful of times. The CDR3 protein is CASSPLPQGGRNTEAFF. CDR3 DNA sequence: TGTGCCAGTAGTCCTCTACCCCAGGGGGGTCGGAACACTGAAGCTTTCTTT. The V and J genes are TRBV19 and TRBJ1-1; 7 bases align to TRBD1. J was trimmed by 1 base and V by 5 bases; bases with no gene match: 13. CDR1 and CDR2 from the germline V gene are LNHDA and SQIVND (reference sequence). This CDR3 spans 17 amino acids.

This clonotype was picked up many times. For the CDR3, the DNA is TGCAGTGCTACCGCAGGGGGGTACACTGAAGCTTTCTTT. It codes for CSATAGGYTEAFF. The gene calls are TRBV20-1 and TRBJ1-1; 7 bases are shared with TRBD1. V lost 4 bases, J lost 3 bases, and 5 bases stayed unmatched. The germline V gene has CDR1 DFQATT and CDR2 SNEGSKA (reference sequence). CDR3 length: 13 residues.

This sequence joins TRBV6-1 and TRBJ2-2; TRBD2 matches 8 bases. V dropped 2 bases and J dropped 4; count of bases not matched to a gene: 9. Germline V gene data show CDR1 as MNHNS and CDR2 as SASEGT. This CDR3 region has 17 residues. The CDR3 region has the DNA TGTGCCAGCAGTGAACCTGCGGGGGGCGGGGGCACCGGGGAGCTGTTTTTT. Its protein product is CASSEPAGGGGTGELFF.

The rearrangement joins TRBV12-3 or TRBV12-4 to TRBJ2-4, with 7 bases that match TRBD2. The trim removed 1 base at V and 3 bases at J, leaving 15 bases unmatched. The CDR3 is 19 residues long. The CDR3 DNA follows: TGTGCCAGCAGTTTAGACTCGTGGTTTGGGAGGGGAGGCAAAAACATTCAGTACTTC. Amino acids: CASSLDSWFGRGGKNIQYF.

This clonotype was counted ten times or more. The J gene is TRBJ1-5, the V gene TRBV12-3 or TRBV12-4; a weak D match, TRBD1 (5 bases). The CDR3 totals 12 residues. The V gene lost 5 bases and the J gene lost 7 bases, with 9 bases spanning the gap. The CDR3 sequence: CASSGDRQPQHF. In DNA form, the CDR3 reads TGTGCCAGCAGTGGAGACAGACAGCCCCAGCATTTT.

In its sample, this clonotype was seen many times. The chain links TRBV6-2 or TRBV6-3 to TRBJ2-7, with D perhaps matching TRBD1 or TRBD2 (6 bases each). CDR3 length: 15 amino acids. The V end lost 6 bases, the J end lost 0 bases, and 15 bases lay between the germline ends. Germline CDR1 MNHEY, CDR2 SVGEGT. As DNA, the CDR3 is TGTGCCAGCAGACCCGGGGGCGCGGGCTCCTACGAGCAGTACTTC. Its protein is CASRPGGAGSYEQYF.

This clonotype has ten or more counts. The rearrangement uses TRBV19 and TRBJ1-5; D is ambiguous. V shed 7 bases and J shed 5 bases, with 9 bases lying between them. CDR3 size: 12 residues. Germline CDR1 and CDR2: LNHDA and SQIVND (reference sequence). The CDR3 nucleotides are TGTGCCAGTAAGGCAGCTGATCAGCCCCAGCATTTT. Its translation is CASKAADQPQHF.

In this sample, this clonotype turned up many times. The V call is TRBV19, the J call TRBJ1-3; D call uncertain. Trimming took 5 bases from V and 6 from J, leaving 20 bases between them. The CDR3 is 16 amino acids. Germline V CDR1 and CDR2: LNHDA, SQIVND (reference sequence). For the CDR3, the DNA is TGTGCCAGTAGTTCCTCCTTGCTGGAATGGGAAAACACCATATATTTT. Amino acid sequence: CASSSSLLEWENTIYF.

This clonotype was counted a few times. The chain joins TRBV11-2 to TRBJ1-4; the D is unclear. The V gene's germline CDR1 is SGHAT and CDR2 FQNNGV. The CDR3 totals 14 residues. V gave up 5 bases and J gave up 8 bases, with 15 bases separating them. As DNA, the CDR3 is TGTGCCAGCAGCCGGTTGACCGACGGGGAAAAACTGTTTTTT. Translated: CASSRLTDGEKLFF.

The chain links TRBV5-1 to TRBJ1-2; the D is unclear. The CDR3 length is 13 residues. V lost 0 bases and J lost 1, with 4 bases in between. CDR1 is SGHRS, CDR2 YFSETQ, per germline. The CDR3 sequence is CASSLGINYGYTF. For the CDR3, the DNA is TGCGCCAGCAGCTTGGGGATTAACTATGGCTACACCTTC.

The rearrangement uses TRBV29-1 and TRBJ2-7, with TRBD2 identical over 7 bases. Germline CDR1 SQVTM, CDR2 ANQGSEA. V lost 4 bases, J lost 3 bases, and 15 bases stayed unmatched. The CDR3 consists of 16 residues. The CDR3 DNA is TGCAGCGTTGGGGTCCCGGGGGGAGGCTTAAGCTACGAGCAGTACTTC. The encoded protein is CSVGVPGGGLSYEQYF.

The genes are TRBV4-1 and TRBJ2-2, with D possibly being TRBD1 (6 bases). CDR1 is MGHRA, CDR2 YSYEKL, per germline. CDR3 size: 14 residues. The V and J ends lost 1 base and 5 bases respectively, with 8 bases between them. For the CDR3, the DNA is TGCGCCAGCAGCCAAGCAACAGGGACCGGGGAGCTGTTTTTT. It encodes CASSQATGTGELFF.

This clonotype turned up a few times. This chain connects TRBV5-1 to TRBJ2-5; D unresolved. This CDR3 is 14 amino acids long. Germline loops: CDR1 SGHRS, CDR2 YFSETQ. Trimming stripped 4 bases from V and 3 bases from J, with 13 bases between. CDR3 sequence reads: CASSESDSEETQYF. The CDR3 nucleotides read TGCGCCAGCAGCGAATCTGATTCAGAAGAGACCCAGTACTTC.

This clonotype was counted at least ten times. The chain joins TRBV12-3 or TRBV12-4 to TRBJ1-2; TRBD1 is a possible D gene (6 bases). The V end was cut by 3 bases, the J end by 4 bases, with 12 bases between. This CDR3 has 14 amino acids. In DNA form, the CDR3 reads TGTGCCAGCAGTTTCAGACAGGAGACCTATGGCTACACCTTC. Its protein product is CASSFRQETYGYTF.

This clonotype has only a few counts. CDR3 loop: CASSGASGAKNIQYF. The CDR3 nucleotides read TGTGCCAGCAGTGGGGCATCGGGAGCCAAAAACATTCAGTACTTC. The V gene is TRBV25-1, the J gene TRBJ2-4; the D is unclear. Germline values: CDR1 MGHDK, CDR2 SYGVNS. Trimming cost V 4 bases and J 0 bases, with 10 bases left between them. There are 15 residues in the CDR3.

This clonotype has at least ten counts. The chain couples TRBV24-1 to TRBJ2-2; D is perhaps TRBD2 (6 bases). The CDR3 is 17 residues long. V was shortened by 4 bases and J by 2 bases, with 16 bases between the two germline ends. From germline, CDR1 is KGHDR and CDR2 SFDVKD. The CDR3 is CATSDDEGLSNTGELFF. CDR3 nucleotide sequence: TGTGCCACCAGTGACGATGAGGGACTCTCCAACACCGGGGAGCTGTTTTTT.

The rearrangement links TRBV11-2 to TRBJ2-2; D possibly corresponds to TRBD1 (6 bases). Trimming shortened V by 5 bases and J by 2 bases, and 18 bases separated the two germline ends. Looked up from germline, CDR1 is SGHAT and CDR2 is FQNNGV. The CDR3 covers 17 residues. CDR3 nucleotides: TGTGCCAGCAGCGCAGTTTTGGGGGCCCGCAACACCGGGGAGCTGTTTTTT. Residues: CASSAVLGARNTGELFF.

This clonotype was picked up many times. CDR3 nucleotide sequence: TGTGCCACCAGTACACGGCGCTATGGCTACACCTTC. It translates to CATSTRRYGYTF. This chain joins TRBV24-1 and TRBJ1-2, with D unresolved. The germline gives CDR1 KGHDR, CDR2 SFDVKD. V lost 6 bases and J 4 bases, leaving 8 bases between the germline ends. The CDR3 is 12 residues long.

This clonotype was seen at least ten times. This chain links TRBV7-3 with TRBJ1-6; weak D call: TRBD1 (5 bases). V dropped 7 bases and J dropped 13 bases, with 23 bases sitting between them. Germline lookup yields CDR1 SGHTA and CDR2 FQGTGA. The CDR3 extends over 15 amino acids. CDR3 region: CASIGDGQRPRPLHF. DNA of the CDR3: TGTGCCAGCATAGGGGATGGGCAGCGCCCTCGGCCCCTCCACTTT.